Given below is one T cell receptor (beta chain) in context. Its recognized antigen is unknown. Base qualities are not recorded, but no much larger clone differs from it by a single base. TCR CDR3 regions were amplified from genomic DNA by multiplex PCR using the deep immunoSEQ assay. Genomic DNA extracted from each cell subset was distributed evenly over all wells of several immunoSEQ 96-well plates, and each plate served as one replicate. Each replicate PCR for sorted subsets received about 220 ng genomic DNA, equal to 30,000 or so T cell genomes. The purified libraries were quantified using a Qubit 3.0 fluorometer, sized with a Bioanalyzer 2100, and then quantified again using the KAPA Library Quantification kit. Every immunoSEQ 96-well plate was sequenced on a separate single-read 150-cycle Illumina NextSeq 550 flow cell. Per the source publication's procedure: The immunoSEQ output contained only junctional sequences without quality scores, so filtering could not match that applied to full-length reads. To assign V/J genes and CDR3, sequences were annotated using PyIR, a Python wrapper for IgBLAST v1.9, with IMGT germline references. Reads with weak V/J assignments (E-value above 1e-6), missing CDR3, stop codons, out-of-frame junctions, or ambiguous translated residues were removed. A V3J clonotype was defined by an identical inferred V gene, J gene, and CDR3 amino acid sequence. To compute the percentage overlap between repertoires, the number of shared unique clonotypes was divided by the size of the smaller repertoire. RTK rarefaction, the Chao1 estimator, and Recon v2.1 estimates of unobserved clonotypes were used to assess repertoire richness. Generation probabilities for all TCRbeta clonotypes obtained by the gDNA method from a few donors were computed using OLGA. TCRdb's version of the immuneACCESS table is confined to in-frame rearrangements and falls short of the full clone set. An unresolved V gene accounts for under half of the shortfall where checked; the remainder is of unknown origin. Clone size and V and J calls were adopted from that table, with D and trimming inferred from the DNA. This sample has about 2.1 million clones in its table, and 80% to 95% of those were observed once. Around 1.7% of the sample comes from the top ten.

The data belong to a study of shared clonotypes between healthy human individuals (dated by TCRdb to 2018 to 2020). The study in broad terms: A couple of women and a few men aged 18 to 49 years were included in the cohort. For each donor, CD4 naive and CD4 memory were each run on three plates, CD8 naive on two plates, and CD8 memory on one plate. To estimate repertoire size and how much clonotypes are shared between individuals, the study performed deep sequencing of blood TCR repertoires from roughly five healthy adults. Leukapheresis yielded between about 0.85 and 10 billion PBMCs per donor. To increase sequencing depth and limit assay-specific biases, different laboratories used diverse techniques to prepare libraries and sequence TCR repertoires.

General conclusions and limits of the study: Because the study included a small number of donors, the genetic and exposure-history diversity represented was limited. Based on pairwise subsampling, the degree of clonotype sharing among donors was expected to be affected by sequencing depth. Naive subsets generally had larger estimated clonotype richness than memory subsets. Compared with non-shared clonotypes, the clonotypes found in all four sorted-subset donors had higher generation probabilities. Incomplete sequencing was indicated by rarefaction of sorted-subset datasets, despite the large sequencing depth. Approximately 4.8% of naive CD4, roughly 3.5% of naive CD8, 2.3% of memory CD4, and 0.35% to 0.4% of memory CD8 clonotypes were shared across several donors. Sampling was limited to blood, and TCR repertoires in tissue likely differ from TCR repertoires in blood.

Trimming removed 5 bases from V and 2 bases from J, leaving 19 bases between the germline ends. CDR1 and CDR2, per the germline V gene, are SNHLY and FYNNEI. From the cysteine through the phenylalanine, the CDR3 covers 16 amino acids. The kept DNA is CDR3 alone, 48 bases in frame from the first base. CD8 naive samples consisted of CD45RO-negative cells that were positively selected for CCR7, yielding a CD45RA+CCR7+ population without TemRA cells. Donors were healthy HIV-negative adults with no recently reported acute infections or vaccinations. Only Caucasian adults living in Nashville, Tennessee, USA were represented among the donors. After blood collection by leukapheresis, PBMCs were isolated using Ficoll-Histopaque density gradient centrifugation and then cryopreserved in the vapor phase of liquid nitrogen. Purity and quantity of every magnetically sorted T cell population were checked by analytical flow cytometry. Each sorted fraction had its genomic DNA isolated and then quantified by UV absorbance on a Nanodrop 2000c.

The sequence is built from TRBV2 and TRBJ2-7, with the D assignment possibly TRBD1 or TRBD2, given 5 matching bases for each. What was sequenced was naive CD8+ T cells from PBMCs. Reading the label with the study, this specimen's cell subset or site is: CD45RA+CCR7+. This TCR came from a man between 18 and 35 years old in good health. Some clones in this sample may be carry-over from other donors' samples. The CDR3 protein sequence reads: CASSFQRDEGAYEQYF. The nucleotide sequence reads TGTGCCAGCAGTTTTCAAAGGGACGAAGGGGCCTACGAGCAGTACTTC.